The T cell receptor beta chain described here comes from a study of Graves' ophthalmopathy and Graves' hyperthyroidism. Study-level results: Blood repertoires reportedly contained most expanded thyroid clonotypes above 0.001 frequency.

Certain patients, namely those with other autoimmune diseases, uncontrolled infections, pregnancy or lactation, were excluded. Serum thyroxine and TRAb, along with clinical symptoms, thyroid ultrasound and orbital computed tomography, were what diagnosis relied on. Germline values: CDR1 MNHEY, CDR2 SMNVEV (reference sequence). This CDR3 is built from 15 residues. Trimming took 2 bases from V and 8 from J, leaving 18 bases between them. Using RNA transcripts, the TCR beta CDR3 regions were amplified. An opening RT-PCR round employed HTBI primers and preceded a second-round multiplex PCR. TCRdb fed the multiplex PCR reads into MiXCR, producing one record per CDR3 protein. Of nearly 400,000 distinct CDR3 sequences detected, about 18% appear once; the ten largest clones hold roughly 1.5%. This clonotype was seen ten or more times. Its target is not known.

The V gene is TRBV27, the J gene TRBJ1-1; the D gene is possibly TRBD1 (6 bases). The sample comprised peripheral blood. This TCR came from a woman between 18 and 29 years old with Graves' ophthalmopathy. The CDR3 region has the DNA TGTGCCAGCAGTTTAGCCAGGGGAGCGGAAGTAGAAGCTTTCTTT. It yields the protein CASSLARGAEVEAFF.